A single sample gave rise to the 4 T cell receptor beta chains below, sequenced in a study of cytomegalovirus exposure and HLA in healthy donors. The PCR was carried out with 60 Vbeta primers and 13 Jbeta primers. Libraries were prepared by immunoSEQ multiplex PCR; TCRdb keeps only in-frame clonotypes and omits some of them. The data hold roughly 120,000 clones, with 60% to 85% observed a single time. Sequenced material: PBMCs. Receptors originate from a man aged 45-60 years in good health and CMV-seronegative.

This clone has just a few counts. The chain combines TRBV19 with TRBJ2-7, with 11 positions matching TRBD1. CDR3 size: 17 residues. In germline, CDR1 is LNHDA, CDR2 SQIVND (reference sequence). V lost 6 bases, J lost 2 bases, and 12 bases stayed unmatched. The CDR3 region is CASSPKKPGQGAYEQYF. The CDR3 nucleotides read TGTGCCAGTAGCCCAAAGAAACCGGGACAGGGGGCCTACGAGCAGTACTTC.

This sequence joins TRBV11-2 and TRBJ2-5, with 13 bases lining up with TRBD2. Germline V gene sequence: CDR1 SGHAT, CDR2 FQNNGV. Trimming cost V 0 bases and J 4 bases; bases outside gene matches: 2. The CDR3 extends over 16 amino acids. DNA of the CDR3: TGTGCCAGCAGCTTAGAACTAGCGGGGGGGCTAGAGACCCAGTACTTC. Translating it yields CASSLELAGGLETQYF.

This clone has a handful of counts. The genes are TRBV28 and TRBJ1-1, with TRBD1 matching 7 bases. Trimming took 7 bases from V and 6 from J; bases not matched to a gene: 8. The CDR3 is 13 amino acids. Germline V gene data show CDR1 as MDHEN and CDR2 as SYDVKM. The CDR3 nucleotides are TGTGCCAGCAACCCTGACAGGGCCCCTGAAGCTTTCTTT. It yields the protein CASNPDRAPEAFF.

This chain uses TRBV7-6 with TRBJ1-3; 7 nucleotides align to TRBD1. The ends lost 4 bases at V and 0 bases at J; junction bases unmatched: 9. The CDR3 has 17 amino acids. Germline CDR1 reads SGHVS; CDR2 reads FNYEAQ. CDR3 sequence: CASSSKDRQSSGNTIYF. The CDR3 nucleotides read TGTGCCAGCAGCTCCAAGGACAGGCAGAGCTCTGGAAACACCATATATTTT.